This T cell receptor beta chain emerged from a study of identical twins. There are many counts of this clonotype. The ends were cut back, 1 base at V and 3 bases at J, with 6 bases in the middle. CDR1 and CDR2 (germline): LGHDT, YNNKEL (reference sequence). There are 13 residues in the CDR3. TCRdb re-derived calls from the 5' RACE reads in MiXCR, one entry per CDR3 protein. The repertoire includes a few hundred thousand distinct CDR3 sequences, 10% to 15% of them detected once, and roughly 3.7% sits in the top ten. The sample was also reused in another study, on yellow fever vaccine responses in identical twins.

The sequence was obtained from a woman aged 18-29 years in good health. Sample: memory (CD45RO+) T cells sorted from blood. This chain connects TRBV3-1 to TRBJ1-1; D uncertain. In nucleotides, the CDR3 is TGTGCCAGCAGCCAAGCGCGGGACACTGAAGCTTTCTTT. Its translation: CASSQARDTEAFF. The full variable domain, rest sourced from reference TRBV3-1 and TRBJ1-1, is DTAVSQTPKYLVTQMGNDKSIKCEQNLGHDTMYWYKQDSKKFLKIMFSYNNKELIINETVPNRFSPKSPDKAHLNLHINSLELGDSAVYFCASSQARDTEAFFGQGTRLTVV.